One and the same sample provided the 18 T cell receptor beta chains below, sequenced in a study of cytomegalovirus exposure and HLA in healthy donors. Sequenced by immunoSEQ multiplex PCR; TCRdb stores in-frame clones only, minus some. The repertoire consists of about 190,000 clones, with roughly 86% occurring once and the leading ten covering roughly 1.6%. Sequencing was carried out using PBMCs. The receptors here all came from a woman younger than 35 in good health and CMV-seronegative.

The V call is TRBV28, the J call TRBJ1-1, with D unresolved. This CDR3 contains 12 residues. With 7 bases removed from V and 0 bases from J, the gap between germline ends came to 6 bases. Germline V gene sequence: CDR1 MDHEN, CDR2 SYDVKM. CDR3 sequence: CASIRLNTEAFF. The CDR3 coding sequence is TGTGCCAGCATCCGTCTGAACACTGAAGCTTTCTTT. Full variable domain (outside the CDR3, taken from reference TRBV28 and TRBJ1-1): DVKVTQSSRYLVKRTGEKVFLECVQDMDHENMFWYRQDPGLGLRLIYFSYDVKMKEKGDIPEGYSVSREKKERFSLILESASTNQTSMYLCASIRLNTEAFFGQGTRLTVV.

The J gene is TRBJ2-1, the V gene TRBV11-2, with D possibly TRBD2 on 6 matching bases. Between the trimmed V and J ends, which lost 2 bases and 7 bases, there was a span of 12 bases. There are 14 residues in the CDR3. The germline gives CDR1 SGHAT, CDR2 FQNNGV. The CDR3 nucleotides read TGTGCCAGCAGCTTATACGGGGGAAGGAATGAGCAGTTCTTC. Its translation: CASSLYGGRNEQFF.

This clone was seen repeatedly, ten times or more. V is TRBV6-4 and J is TRBJ2-3, with 8 bases lining up with TRBD2. The CDR3 has 16 residues. J was trimmed by 0 bases and V by 0 bases; bases with no gene match: 2. Germline CDR1 is MRHNA and CDR2 is SNTAGT. This CDR3 reads CASSDSGLASTDTQYF. In DNA, the CDR3 is TGTGCCAGCAGTGACTCCGGACTAGCTAGCACAGATACGCAGTATTTT.

The V gene is TRBV18, the J gene TRBJ1-1; tentatively, D is TRBD1 (5 bases). Per germline, CDR1 KGHSH and CDR2 LQKENI. CDR3 size: 14 residues. V lost 4 bases and J lost 10, with 19 bases in between. Written as DNA, the CDR3 is TGTGCCAGCTCACTAGATAACTATCGTCAGGGAGCTTTCTTT. Its translation: CASSLDNYRQGAFF.

This sequence joins TRBV9 and TRBJ2-3; D is unclear. Trimming stripped 1 base from V and 2 bases from J, with 23 bases between. Germline-derived CDR1 and CDR2 are SGDLS and YYNGEE. The CDR3 is 19 residues long. The CDR3 nucleotides are TGTGCCAGCAGCGTACGAGGAGTTACCCACATACAAACCACAGATACGCAGTATTTT. It encodes CASSVRGVTHIQTTDTQYF.

This chain connects TRBV29-1 to TRBJ1-2; 9 bases fit TRBD1. CDR1 and CDR2 from the germline V gene are SQVTM and ANQGSEA. This CDR3 contains 14 residues. The ends lost 7 bases at V and 7 bases at J; junction bases unmatched: 13. The CDR3 loop is CSAKGQGISGGYTF. CDR3 bases: TGCAGCGCGAAGGGACAGGGAATTTCTGGTGGCTACACCTTC.

The chain employs TRBV7-2 and TRBJ1-2; possibly TRBD1 for D (6 bases). The CDR3 is 14 residues long. Germline V lookup: CDR1 SGHTA, CDR2 FQGNSA. V was shortened by 1 base and J by 2 bases, with 8 bases between the two germline ends. CDR3 DNA sequence: TGTGCCAGCAGCTTAGAACAGGGAAACTATGGCTACACCTTC. It yields the protein CASSLEQGNYGYTF.

The chain's CDR3 is CASSPPSSGGVLDQYF. CDR3 coding DNA: TGCGCCAGCAGCCCACCATCAAGCGGGGGCGTCTTGGATCAGTATTTT. The chain carries TRBV5-1 and TRBJ2-3; TRBD2 matches at 8 bases. The V gene end was trimmed by 4 bases and the J gene end by 12 bases; junction bases not matched to a gene: 19. CDR1 is SGHRS, CDR2 YFSETQ, per germline. The CDR3 runs to 16 residues.

This rearrangement joins TRBV18 to TRBJ2-2; maybe TRBD1 (9 bases). Between the trimmed V and J ends, which lost 2 bases and 6 bases, there was a span of 22 bases. Germline V gene sequence: CDR1 KGHSH, CDR2 LQKENI. There are 18 residues in the CDR3. The CDR3 sequence: CASSPTGGTGMLSGELFF. The CDR3 coding sequence is TGTGCCAGCTCACCAACGGGAGGGACAGGGATGCTGTCCGGGGAGCTGTTTTTT.

The rearrangement links TRBV7-9 to TRBJ2-1, with TRBD1 as a possible D gene (6 bases). V shed 2 bases and J shed 10 bases, with 12 bases lying between them. The germline gives CDR1 SEHNR, CDR2 FQNEAQ (reference sequence). The CDR3 contains 13 residues. CDR3: CASSLINRDEQFF. In DNA, the CDR3 is TGTGCCAGCAGCTTAATAAACAGGGACGAGCAGTTCTTC.

The chain couples TRBV5-4 to TRBJ1-2; TRBD1 might be the D (5 bases). Germline V gene sequence: CDR1 SGHNT, CDR2 YYREEE (reference sequence). The V gene lost 3 bases and the J gene lost 6 bases, with 12 bases spanning the gap. This CDR3 comprises 13 residues. The CDR3 coding sequence is TGTGCCAGCAGCTCCTCCAGGGCTCATGGCTACACCTTC. Its translation is CASSSSRAHGYTF.

This clone showed up just a few times. The genes are TRBV19 and TRBJ1-5; 9 bases align to TRBD1. The ends lost 3 bases at V and 5 bases at J; junction bases unmatched: 8. This CDR3 comprises 16 residues. From germline, CDR1 is LNHDA and CDR2 SQIVND (reference sequence). The CDR3 DNA is TGTGCCAGTAGTATTTTGGGACAGGGCTACCATCAGCCCCAGCATTTT. Amino acid sequence: CASSILGQGYHQPQHF.

The V gene is TRBV11-2, the J gene TRBJ1-5; 8 bases align to TRBD1. Germline V gives CDR1 SGHAT, CDR2 FQNNGV. This CDR3 has 15 amino acids. V was clipped by 1 base and J by 1 base; unmatched bases: 0. CDR3 sequence reads: CASSLAGGSNQPQHF. DNA of the CDR3: TGTGCCAGCAGCTTAGCAGGGGGCAGCAATCAGCCCCAGCATTTT.

The gene calls are TRBV11-2 and TRBJ1-6; 7 nucleotides line up with TRBD1. Losses at the gene ends were 6 bases for V and 10 bases for J; bases not matched to a gene: 12. Per the germline V gene, CDR1 is SGHAT and CDR2 is FQNNGV. CDR3 length equals 15 residues. The CDR3 loop reads CASRPRQGLDSPLHF. The CDR3 DNA reads TGTGCCAGCAGGCCCCGACAGGGATTGGACTCACCCCTCCACTTT.

The chain carries TRBV2 and TRBJ2-7; D is possibly TRBD1 (8 bases). The CDR3 has 14 amino acids. V gave up 6 bases and J gave up 2 bases, with 14 bases separating them. Germline lookup yields CDR1 SNHLY and CDR2 FYNNEI. DNA for the CDR3: TGTGCCAGCAGGCTACAGGGGGGGACCTACGAGCAGTACTTC. It specifies CASRLQGGTYEQYF.

This sequence joins TRBV2 and TRBJ2-7; 12 nucleotides line up with TRBD2. Germline V gives CDR1 SNHLY, CDR2 FYNNEI. This CDR3 contains 14 residues. Germline trimming cut 10 bases from V and 2 bases from J; bases unmatched to any gene: 6. The CDR3 spells CAMRRTSGTYEQYF. CDR3 sequence (DNA): TGTGCCATGCGCCGGACTAGCGGGACCTACGAGCAGTACTTC.

V and J are TRBV27 and TRBJ2-7; no reliable D call. This CDR3 is built from 12 residues. V was clipped by 0 bases and J by 6 bases, with 6 bases between them. CDR1 and CDR2 (germline): MNHEY, SMNVEV (reference sequence). CDR3 loop: CASSLSGGEQYF. In DNA form, the CDR3 reads TGTGCCAGCAGTTTATCAGGCGGCGAGCAGTACTTC.

This clone occurred a few times. The rearrangement joins TRBV11-2 to TRBJ2-7, with D perhaps matching TRBD1 (5 bases). The CDR3 totals 13 residues. V lost 0 bases and J 6 bases, leaving 9 bases between the germline ends. The V gene's germline CDR1 is SGHAT and CDR2 FQNNGV. CDR3 in DNA: TGTGCCAGCAGCTTAGATTCCAGGGCCGAGCAGTACTTC. Residues: CASSLDSRAEQYF.